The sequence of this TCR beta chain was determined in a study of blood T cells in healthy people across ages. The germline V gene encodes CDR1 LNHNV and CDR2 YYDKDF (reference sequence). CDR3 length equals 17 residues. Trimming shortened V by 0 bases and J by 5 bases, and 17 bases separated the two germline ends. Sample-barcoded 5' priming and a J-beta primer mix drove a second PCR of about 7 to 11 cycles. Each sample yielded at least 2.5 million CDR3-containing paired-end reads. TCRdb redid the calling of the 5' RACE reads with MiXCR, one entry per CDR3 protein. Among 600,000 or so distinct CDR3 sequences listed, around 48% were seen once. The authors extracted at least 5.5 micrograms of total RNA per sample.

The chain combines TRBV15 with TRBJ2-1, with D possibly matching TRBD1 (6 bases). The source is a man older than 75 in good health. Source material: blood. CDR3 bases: TGTGCCACCAGCAGAGACAGGGGATCGTCGAAGAACAATGAGCAGTTCTTC. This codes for CATSRDRGSSKNNEQFF.